Listed here are 26 T cell receptor beta chains from one sample, sequenced in a study of cytomegalovirus exposure and HLA in healthy donors. Primers: 60 Vbeta forward and 13 Jbeta reverse. Sequencing was performed with immunoSEQ multiplex PCR; in TCRdb, only in-frame clones are kept and a portion is missing. The sample records some 160,000 clones, 70% to 80% being singletons. Sequences were obtained from PBMCs. The source of these receptors is a male donor in good health and CMV-seronegative.

This clone was picked up a small number of times. The V gene is TRBV14, the J gene TRBJ2-7; 8 bases are a match to TRBD2. J gave up 0 bases and V 0 bases, and 10 bases lay outside the gene matches. This CDR3 spans 18 amino acids. The germline V gene has CDR1 SGHDN and CDR2 FVKESK. The CDR3: CASSQDWSSGPSSYEQYF. The CDR3 DNA reads as TGTGCCAGCAGCCAAGATTGGTCTAGCGGGCCTAGCTCCTACGAGCAGTACTTC.

This clone showed up just once. The CDR3 reads CASSISAGGYEQYF. In DNA, the CDR3 is TGTGCCAGTAGTATTTCGGCAGGGGGCTACGAGCAGTACTTC. V is TRBV19 and J is TRBJ2-7, with 7 bases matching TRBD1. In germline, CDR1 is LNHDA, CDR2 SQIVND (reference sequence). The V gene end was trimmed by 3 bases and the J gene end by 3 bases; junction bases not matched to a gene: 5. The CDR3 consists of 14 residues.

The rearrangement uses TRBV5-1 and TRBJ1-2, with D possibly being TRBD1 (6 bases). V lost 6 bases and J lost 4, with 22 bases in between. The CDR3 length is 16 residues. Germline assignment: CDR1 SGHRS and CDR2 YFSETQ. In DNA, the CDR3 is TGCGCCAGCAAGGATCGAGCGGGGGGGCGACGCTATGGCTACACCTTC. Amino acids: CASKDRAGGRRYGYTF.

J is TRBJ2-6 and V is TRBV19; unclear D gene. Trimming took off 3 bases at V and 0 bases at J, with 9 bases between the two ends. This CDR3 is 16 amino acids long. Germline V CDR1 and CDR2: LNHDA, SQIVND (reference sequence). CDR3 sequence: CASSMGSASGANVLTF. In nucleotides, the CDR3 is TGTGCCAGTAGTATGGGCAGTGCCTCTGGGGCCAACGTCCTGACTTTC. The whole variable domain, remainder taken from reference TRBV19 and TRBJ2-6, is DGGITQSPKYLFRKEGQNVTLSCEQNLNHDAMYWYRQDPGQGLRLIYYSQIVNDFQKGDIAEGYSVSREKKESFPLTVTSAQKNPTAFYLCASSMGSASGANVLTFGAGSRLTVL.

V and J are TRBV6-1 and TRBJ1-6, with D perhaps matching TRBD1 (5 bases). Trimming pared 0 bases from V and 7 bases from J, leaving 10 bases between. The germline CDR1 and CDR2 sequences are MNHNS and SASEGT. The CDR3 is made up of 15 amino acids. In DNA, the CDR3 is TGTGCCAGCAGTGAAGCGCAGGGTGGCAATTCACCCCTCCACTTT. This codes for CASSEAQGGNSPLHF.

The sample holds a few counts of this clone. The chain recombines TRBV6-1 with TRBJ1-2; perhaps TRBD1 as D (5 bases). This CDR3 has 15 amino acids. The germline CDR1 and CDR2 sequences are MNHNS and SASEGT. Trimming shortened V by 3 bases and J by 5 bases, and 16 bases separated the two germline ends. Written as DNA, the CDR3 is TGTGCCAGCAGTGATTTCGTACGGGGGGGGTATGGCTACACCTTC. It translates to CASSDFVRGGYGYTF.

The rearrangement links TRBV28 to TRBJ1-2, with 8 bases fitting TRBD1. In germline, CDR1 is MDHEN, CDR2 SYDVKM. The CDR3 spans 14 residues. V shed 1 base and J 4 bases; nucleotides not matched to a gene: 2. The CDR3 sequence is CASSLSDRGYGYTF. The CDR3 bases are TGTGCCAGCAGTTTATCCGACAGGGGCTATGGCTACACCTTC.

The chain employs TRBV7-2 and TRBJ2-5, with no clear D. The CDR3 has 13 residues. Deletions cut 1 base from V and 3 bases from J, with 6 bases between. The germline CDR1 and CDR2 sequences are SGHTA and FQGNSA. The DNA for the CDR3 is TGTGCCAGCAGCTTAGAAGCGAAAGAGACCCAGTACTTC. Translated, it gives CASSLEAKETQYF.

CDR3 in DNA: TGTGCCAGCAGATTCCACGGGAGCTCCTACGAGCAGTACTTC. Its protein is CASRFHGSSYEQYF. The chain couples TRBV28 to TRBJ2-7, with D perhaps TRBD2 (6 bases). The V and J ends lost 6 bases and 0 bases respectively, with 12 bases between them. Germline V gene sequence: CDR1 MDHEN, CDR2 SYDVKM. The CDR3 runs 14 residues.

The chain links TRBV18 to TRBJ1-5; 10 nucleotides agree with TRBD1. The CDR3 totals 18 residues. V was pared by 5 bases and J by 0 bases, with 10 bases of the junction left unmatched. CDR1 is KGHSH, CDR2 LQKENI, per germline. Here the CDR3 DNA reads TGTGCCAGCTCATCAGGCGGACAGGGGGATAATAGCAATCAGCCCCAGCATTTT. This encodes CASSSGGQGDNSNQPQHF.

The V gene is TRBV7-8, the J gene TRBJ2-3; the D gene is possibly TRBD1 (5 bases). The V gene lost 6 bases and the J gene lost 0 bases, with 13 bases spanning the gap. This CDR3 is 15 amino acids long. Germline CDR1 SGHVS, CDR2 FQNEAQ. The CDR3 spells CASRLAGRSTDTQYF. The CDR3 DNA sequence: TGTGCCAGCAGGCTGGCAGGGCGGAGCACAGATACGCAGTATTTT.

The chain is built from TRBV10-3 and TRBJ2-7, with 11 bases lining up with TRBD2. In germline, CDR1 is ENHRY, CDR2 SYGVKD. The J segment lost 0 bases and the V segment lost 2 bases, leaving 3 bases of the junction unmatched. CDR3 size: 16 residues. CDR3 sequence reads: CAISERLAGGSYEQYF. CDR3 nucleotide sequence: TGTGCCATCAGTGAGCGCCTAGCGGGGGGCTCCTACGAGCAGTACTTC.

V is TRBV6-5 and J is TRBJ2-3, with D possibly TRBD1 on 6 matching bases. V dropped 0 bases and J dropped 4 bases, with 11 bases sitting between them. CDR1 is MNHEY and CDR2 is SVGAGI in the germline V gene. The CDR3 length is 15 residues. The CDR3 nucleotides read TGTGCCAGCAGTTACTCGGGGACATCCTCAGATACGCAGTATTTT. Its protein is CASSYSGTSSDTQYF.

The rearrangement joins TRBV6-4 to TRBJ2-1, with D maybe TRBD1 (6 bases). CDR3 length: 15 residues. Trimming took off 3 bases at V and 4 bases at J, with 13 bases between the two ends. The germline CDR1 and CDR2 sequences are MRHNA and SNTAGT. The CDR3 spells CASSEEDSIYNEQFF. CDR3 nucleotides: TGTGCCAGCAGTGAAGAGGACAGCATATACAATGAGCAGTTCTTC.

The chain couples TRBV2 to TRBJ2-2; 9 positions match TRBD1. Germline V gives CDR1 SNHLY, CDR2 FYNNEI. The CDR3 consists of 17 residues. Germline trimming cut 2 bases from V and 4 bases from J; bases unmatched to any gene: 8. The DNA for the CDR3 is TGTGCCAGCAGTGAAAGAAGGGCGGGACAGGGCACCGGGGAGCTGTTTTTT. Residues: CASSERRAGQGTGELFF. The variable domain in full, with the rest retrieved from reference TRBV2 and TRBJ2-2, is EPEVTQTPSHQVTQMGQEVILRCVPISNHLYFYWYRQILGQKVEFLVSFYNNEISEKSEIFDDQFSVERPDGSNFTLKIRSTKLEDSAMYFCASSERRAGQGTGELFFGEGSRLTVL.

V usage is TRBV5-8 and J usage is TRBJ2-1; 8 bases line up with TRBD2. The CDR3 contains 16 residues. Trimming removed 3 bases from V and 2 bases from J; junction bases left unmatched: 7. Germline loops: CDR1 SGHTS, CDR2 YDEGEE. The CDR3 bases are TGTGCCAGCAGCTCCCCAGCGGGGGCCGCCTACAATGAGCAGTTCTTC. Its protein product is CASSSPAGAAYNEQFF.

The V gene is TRBV19, the J gene TRBJ1-2, with D tentatively TRBD1 (6 bases). Trimming shortened V by 9 bases and J by 2 bases, and 19 bases separated the two germline ends. Germline V gene lookup returns CDR1 LNHDA and CDR2 SQIVND (reference sequence). CDR3 size: 15 residues. DNA for the CDR3: TGTGCCAGACGCCCGGGGGGACACCTAAACTATGGCTACACCTTC. Protein product: CARRPGGHLNYGYTF.

The V gene is TRBV11-2, the J gene TRBJ1-5, with D uncertain. With 0 bases removed from V and 5 bases from J, the gap between germline ends came to 8 bases. This CDR3 contains 14 residues. Per the germline V gene, CDR1 is SGHAT and CDR2 is FQNNGV. The CDR3 sequence: CASSLDSGHQPQHF. CDR3 coding DNA: TGTGCCAGCAGCTTAGATTCGGGTCATCAGCCCCAGCATTTT.

This clone was seen once. The chain links TRBV13 to TRBJ2-1; 7 positions agree with TRBD2. Germline loops: CDR1 PRHDT, CDR2 FYEKMQ (reference sequence). The CDR3 spans 17 residues. Trimming took 0 bases from V and 0 from J; bases not matched to a gene: 5. CDR3 bases: TGTGCCAGCAGCTTAGGCCTCGGACTAGACTCCTACAATGAGCAGTTCTTC. As protein: CASSLGLGLDSYNEQFF.

The gene calls are TRBV5-5 and TRBJ2-1; D is possibly TRBD2 (6 bases). The CDR3 extends over 15 amino acids. CDR1 is SGHKS, CDR2 YYEKEE, per germline (reference sequence). V lost 2 bases and J lost 0, with 9 bases in between. CDR3 residues: CASSFDGSSYNEQFF. CDR3 nucleotide sequence: TGTGCCAGCAGCTTTGACGGGAGCTCCTACAATGAGCAGTTCTTC.

The J gene is TRBJ1-1, the V gene TRBV14, with 8 bases lining up with TRBD1. CDR3 size: 14 residues. Germline V gene lookup returns CDR1 SGHDN and CDR2 FVKESK. V lost 4 bases and J lost 11; bases outside the gene matches: 12. DNA for the CDR3: TGTGCCAGCAGCCCCCAACAGGGGGGCCAGTTGGCTTTCTTT. Its translation: CASSPQQGGQLAFF. Full variable domain (rest looked up from reference TRBV14 and TRBJ1-1): EAGVTQFPSHSVIEKGQTVTLRCDPISGHDNLYWYRRVMGKEIKFLLHFVKESKQDESGMPNNRFLAERTGGTYSTLKVQPAELEDSGVYFCASSPQQGGQLAFFGQGTRLTVV.

The CDR3, as DNA: TGTGCCAGCAGCTTAGTCGCTGGACAGGGACGTCGATTAAAAAACATTCAGTACTTC. It specifies CASSLVAGQGRRLKNIQYF. This chain links TRBV7-2 with TRBJ2-4; 8 nucleotides match TRBD1. The junction had 15 bases not matched to a gene; V was cut back by 1 base and J by 4 bases. The CDR3 length is 19 residues. Germline loops: CDR1 SGHTA, CDR2 FQGNSA.

This clone was seen more than once but under ten times. The rearrangement links TRBV20-1 to TRBJ2-7; perhaps TRBD2 as D (6 bases). Deletions cut 5 bases from V and 4 bases from J, with 6 bases between. The length of the CDR3 is 10 residues. Per germline, CDR1 DFQATT and CDR2 SNEGSKA (reference sequence). The CDR3 region is CSAGLYEQYF. As DNA, the CDR3 is TGCAGTGCTGGACTATACGAGCAGTACTTC.

V usage is TRBV27 and J usage is TRBJ2-1; 7 bases match TRBD2. After removal of 4 bases from V and 0 bases from J, the junction contained 6 bases not matched to a gene. Germline CDR1 is MNHEY and CDR2 is SMNVEV (reference sequence). This CDR3 comprises 16 residues. The CDR3 DNA reads as TGTGCCAGCAGTTCCCCCGGGAGGATCTCCTACAATGAGCAGTTCTTC. Protein product: CASSSPGRISYNEQFF.

CDR3 residues: CASSPPGEGINQPQHF. Here the CDR3 DNA reads TGTGCCAGCTCACCACCGGGGGAGGGAATCAATCAGCCCCAGCATTTT. The gene calls are TRBV18 and TRBJ1-5; a possible D gene is TRBD1 (5 bases). V was cut by 0 bases and J by 3 bases, with 12 bases left in between. The CDR3 spans 16 residues. CDR1 is KGHSH, CDR2 LQKENI, per germline.

The chain has TRBV13 and TRBJ2-7; tentatively, D is TRBD2 (5 bases). V lost 1 base and J lost 6, with 13 bases in between. Germline CDR1 reads PRHDT; CDR2 reads FYEKMQ (reference sequence). This CDR3 region has 14 residues. This CDR3 reads CASSLDGESREQYF. CDR3 nucleotides: TGTGCCAGCAGCTTAGATGGGGAGTCTCGCGAGCAGTACTTC.